This TCR beta chain was identified in a study of blood T cell repertoires in COVID-19. About the research overall: Donors in the United States, Italy and Spain gave samples during acute or convalescent COVID-19. Sample material is recorded as cDNA or gDNA derived from T cells, B-cell-depleted T cells, or PBMCs.

As handled by the study authors: How many nucleated cells were present was estimated from reference gene primer amplification. The repertoire was sequenced with immunoSEQ multiplex PCR; TCRdb's copy has only in-frame clones and lacks some. V and J calls and clone size are given by that table; D and trimming were obtained from the DNA. Of over 100,000 clones listed, roughly 83% are singletons. CDR3 length equals 15 residues. V shed 2 bases and J 3 bases; nucleotides not matched to a gene: 6. Germline V gene sequence: CDR1 LNHDA, CDR2 SQIVND (reference sequence). V is TRBV19 and J is TRBJ2-7; 8 nucleotides align to TRBD1. Sequencing was carried out using peripheral blood. The sequence derives from a woman in her 70s with acute or convalescent COVID-19. The CDR3 nucleotides are TGTGCCAGTAGTATACAGGTGGACAGGGTCTACGAGCAGTACTTC. Translating it yields CASSIQVDRVYEQYF.